The sequence of this T cell receptor (beta chain) was determined in a study of human CD8 memory T cell subsets. CDR1 is MDHEN, CDR2 SYDVKM, per germline. The CDR3 sequence is 16 residues long. Libraries of TCR beta chains were produced by 5' RACE (UMI-labeled). After re-calling the 5' RACE reads, TCRdb lists one entry per CDR3 protein, DNA absent. The record lists some 12,000 distinct CDR3 sequences, of which the ten most abundant hold around 8.7%. Healthy donors' buffy coats supplied the PBMC. It was by negative magnetic separation that total CD8+ T cells were enriched. The rearrangement uses TRBV28 and TRBJ2-5; there is no DNA to check the TCRdb D call of TRBD2. The TCR originated in a human donor in good health. The sample taken for sequencing was CD8+ T cells from PBMCs. The CDR3 sequence is CASSLGEDPTQETQYF.